A single sample is the source of the 17 T cell receptor beta chains below, sequenced in a study of post-analysis software for immune sequencing data. Overall study results and limits: When patients were compared with controls, about five TRBV segments were more frequent, TRBV5-6, TRBV5-1 and TRBV20-1 among them.

Their antigens are not known. Prepared TCR beta cDNA libraries contained unique molecular identifiers. TCRdb fed the PCR reads into MiXCR, producing one record per CDR3 protein. The data contain over 150,000 distinct CDR3 sequences, about 29% of them singletons. Sequencing was done on a sample of blood. All receptors come from a girl aged 5 to 17 with multiple sclerosis.

This clonotype appeared many times. The CDR3 DNA sequence: TGCAGTGCTCTTCGGGACAGGGGCTTCACAGATACGCAGTATTTT. This translates into CSALRDRGFTDTQYF. This sequence joins TRBV20-1 and TRBJ2-3; 10 bases map to TRBD1. From germline, CDR1 is DFQATT and CDR2 SNEGSKA (reference sequence). The ends lost 5 bases at V and 2 bases at J; junction bases unmatched: 7. The length of the CDR3 is 15 residues.

This clonotype has only a few counts. This chain connects TRBV7-3 to TRBJ2-1; 8 nucleotides agree with TRBD1. The CDR3 length is 14 residues. In germline, CDR1 is SGHTA, CDR2 FQGTGA. V was pared by 4 bases and J by 4 bases, with 3 bases of the junction left unmatched. CDR3 sequence: CASSSGQGYNEQFF. Written as DNA, the CDR3 is TGTGCCAGCAGCTCTGGACAGGGTTACAATGAGCAGTTCTTC.

This clonotype has ten or more counts. The chain links TRBV7-9 to TRBJ2-7; D not certain. The CDR3 consists of 14 residues. Germline assignment: CDR1 SEHNR and CDR2 FQNEAQ (reference sequence). V lost 1 base and J 6 bases, leaving 13 bases between the germline ends. CDR3 sequence reads: CASSLEWALGEQYF. As DNA, the CDR3 is TGTGCCAGCAGCTTAGAGTGGGCATTAGGCGAGCAGTACTTC.

This clonotype was seen ten or more times. The rearrangement joins TRBV6-2 or TRBV6-3 to TRBJ2-1; 8 positions match TRBD2. After removal of 6 bases from V and 7 bases from J, the junction contained 14 bases not matched to a gene. The CDR3 totals 16 residues. Germline V gives CDR1 MNHEY, CDR2 SVGEGT. The DNA of the CDR3 is TGTGCCAGCAGCCACCCCCGGGGCGGGGGGCATAATGAGCAGTTCTTC. Amino acids: CASSHPRGGGHNEQFF.

This clonotype was picked up many times. The rearrangement uses TRBV29-1 and TRBJ1-2; 7 bases map to TRBD1. CDR1 is SQVTM and CDR2 is ANQGSEA in the germline V gene. The CDR3 consists of 12 residues. With V trimmed by 4 bases and J by 5 bases, 4 bases remained unmatched. The chain's CDR3 is CSVGGQLYGYTF. Here the CDR3 DNA reads TGCAGCGTTGGGGGACAGCTATATGGCTACACCTTC.

This clonotype was seen more than once but under ten times. The CDR3 sequence: CAWSPLAGAYNEQFF. The CDR3 DNA reads TGTGCCTGGAGTCCATTAGCGGGAGCCTACAATGAGCAGTTCTTC. This chain connects TRBV30 to TRBJ2-1; TRBD2 matches at 9 bases. This CDR3 contains 15 residues. V lost 2 bases and J lost 2; bases outside the gene matches: 4. The germline V gene encodes CDR1 GTSNPN and CDR2 SVGIG (reference sequence).

A note on this clonotype: A much larger clonotype is one base distant, so this may be a read error. This chain connects TRBV6-4 to TRBJ2-1; D perhaps matches TRBD2 (5 bases). The CDR3 has 14 residues. Germline loops: CDR1 MRHNA, CDR2 SNTAGT. In nucleotides, the CDR3 is TGTGCCAGCAGTGGTGGTAGCGACTACAATGAGCGGTTCTTC. This codes for CASSGGSDYNERFF.

As for this clonotype: The junction and the germline gene differ at one end; a read error may be behind it. The V call is TRBV7-2, the J call TRBJ2-3, with 11 bases aligning to TRBD2. Germline V gives CDR1 SGHTA, CDR2 FQGNSA. This CDR3 has 16 amino acids. This chain's CDR3 is CACSLGTSGFADTQYF. CDR3 coding DNA: TGTGCCTGCAGCTTAGGGACTAGCGGATTCGCAGATACGCAGTATTTT.

The V gene is TRBV12-3 or TRBV12-4, the J gene TRBJ1-5; 10 bases agree with TRBD1. J was trimmed by 4 bases and V by 3 bases; bases with no gene match: 6. CDR3 length equals 16 residues. The CDR3 DNA reads TGTGCCAGCAGTTTTGGGACAGGGGAGCTTAATCAGCCCCAGCATTTT. It codes for CASSFGTGELNQPQHF.

The chain joins TRBV7-2 to TRBJ2-7; no clear D gene. Per germline, CDR1 SGHTA and CDR2 FQGNSA. The V and J ends lost 0 bases and 1 base respectively, with 10 bases between them. The CDR3 contains 15 residues. The CDR3 spells CASSLASISSYEQYF. CDR3 sequence (DNA): TGTGCCAGCAGCTTAGCTAGCATATCGTCCTACGAGCAGTACTTC.

The CDR3 is CAWSVVGNKNIQYF. In DNA form, the CDR3 reads TGTGCCTGGAGTGTAGTAGGGAACAAAAACATTCAGTACTTC. V is TRBV30 and J is TRBJ2-4; D unresolved. The CDR3 extends over 14 amino acids. The V end lost 0 bases, the J end lost 3 bases, and 9 bases lay between the germline ends. Germline V gives CDR1 GTSNPN, CDR2 SVGIG (reference sequence). Variable domain in full (rest from reference TRBV30 and TRBJ2-4): SQTIHQWPATLVQPVGSPLSLECTVEGTSNPNLYWYRQAAGRGLQLLFYSVGIGQISSEVPQNLSASRPQDRQFILSSKKLLLSDSGFYLCAWSVVGNKNIQYFGAGTRLSVL.

At least ten counts were recorded for this clonotype. The chain combines TRBV6-5 with TRBJ2-1; TRBD2 matches 9 bases. The CDR3 has 15 residues. After removal of 5 bases from V and 2 bases from J, the junction contained 4 bases not matched to a gene. Germline V gene data show CDR1 as MNHEY and CDR2 as SVGAGI. The CDR3 DNA follows: TGTGCCAGCAGTCCAGTAGCGGGAGCCTACAATGAGCAGTTCTTC. Amino acid sequence: CASSPVAGAYNEQFF.

The sample holds many counts of this clonotype. V usage is TRBV6-5 and J usage is TRBJ2-7; tentative D call: TRBD2 (5 bases). Looked up from germline, CDR1 is MNHEY and CDR2 is SVGAGI. The length of the CDR3 is 12 residues. The V end was cut by 6 bases, the J end by 6 bases, with 12 bases between. CDR3 protein: CASRSGGGEQYF. In DNA form, the CDR3 reads TGTGCCAGCAGGTCTGGCGGAGGCGAGCAGTACTTC.

The sample holds many counts of this clonotype. Here the CDR3 DNA reads TGCAGTGCTAGAGATCTCCTGTCAGCTTTCTTT. The encoded protein is CSARDLLSAFF. The chain joins TRBV20-1 to TRBJ1-1, with unresolved D. This CDR3 is built from 11 residues. Germline-derived CDR1 and CDR2 are DFQATT and SNEGSKA (reference sequence). V dropped 0 bases and J dropped 10 bases, with 9 bases sitting between them.

This clonotype was recorded many times. The chain recombines TRBV15 with TRBJ2-7, with 13 bases that match TRBD2. With V trimmed by 3 bases and J by 0 bases, 5 bases remained unmatched. Germline loops: CDR1 LNHNV, CDR2 YYDKDF (reference sequence). The CDR3 loop spans 17 amino acids. The CDR3 region has the DNA TGTGCCACCAGCAGGGGACTAGCGGGACAATACTCCTACGAGCAGTACTTC. This codes for CATSRGLAGQYSYEQYF. Filled out from reference TRBV15 and TRBJ2-7, the complete variable domain reads DAMVIQNPRYQVTQFGKPVTLSCSQTLNHNVMYWYQQKSSQAPKLLFHYYDKDFNNEADTPDNFQSRRPNTSFCFLDIRSPGLGDTAMYLCATSRGLAGQYSYEQYFGPGTRLTVT.

The rearrangement joins TRBV6-1 to TRBJ2-1, with D possibly TRBD2 on 6 matching bases. Germline V lookup: CDR1 MNHNS, CDR2 SASEGT. Trimming stripped 4 bases from V and 2 bases from J, with 12 bases between. There are 15 residues in the CDR3. The CDR3 loop reads CASSVAWGAYNEQFF. Here the CDR3 DNA reads TGTGCCAGCAGTGTGGCTTGGGGGGCCTACAATGAGCAGTTCTTC.

This clonotype was detected many times. CDR3: CASSLGLEGEQFF. In DNA form, the CDR3 reads TGTGCCAGCAGCTTAGGACTAGAGGGTGAGCAGTTCTTC. The chain couples TRBV11-2 to TRBJ2-1, with D maybe TRBD2 (6 bases). The V and J ends lost 1 base and 9 bases respectively, with 10 bases between them. The CDR3 totals 13 residues. Germline V gene lookup returns CDR1 SGHAT and CDR2 FQNNGV. The full variable domain, with the rest looked up from reference TRBV11-2 and TRBJ2-1, is EAGVAQSPRYKIIEKRQSVAFWCNPISGHATLYWYQQILGQGPKLLIQFQNNGVVDDSQLPKDRFSAERLKGVDSTLKIQPAKLEDSAVYLCASSLGLEGEQFFGPGTRLTVL.